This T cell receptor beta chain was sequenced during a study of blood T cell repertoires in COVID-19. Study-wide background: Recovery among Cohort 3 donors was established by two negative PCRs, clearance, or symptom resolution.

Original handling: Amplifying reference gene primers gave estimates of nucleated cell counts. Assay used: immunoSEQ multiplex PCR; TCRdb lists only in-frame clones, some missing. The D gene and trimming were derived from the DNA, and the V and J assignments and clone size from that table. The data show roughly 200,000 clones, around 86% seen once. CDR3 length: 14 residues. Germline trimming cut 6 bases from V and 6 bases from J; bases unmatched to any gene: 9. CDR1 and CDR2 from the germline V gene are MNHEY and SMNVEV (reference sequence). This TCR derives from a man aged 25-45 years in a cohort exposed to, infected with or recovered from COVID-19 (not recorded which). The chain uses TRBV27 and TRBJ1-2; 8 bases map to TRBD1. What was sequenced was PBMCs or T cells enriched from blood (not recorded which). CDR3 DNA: TGTGCCAGCAGAGCGAGGACAGGGTCGGATGGCTACACCTTC. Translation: CASRARTGSDGYTF.